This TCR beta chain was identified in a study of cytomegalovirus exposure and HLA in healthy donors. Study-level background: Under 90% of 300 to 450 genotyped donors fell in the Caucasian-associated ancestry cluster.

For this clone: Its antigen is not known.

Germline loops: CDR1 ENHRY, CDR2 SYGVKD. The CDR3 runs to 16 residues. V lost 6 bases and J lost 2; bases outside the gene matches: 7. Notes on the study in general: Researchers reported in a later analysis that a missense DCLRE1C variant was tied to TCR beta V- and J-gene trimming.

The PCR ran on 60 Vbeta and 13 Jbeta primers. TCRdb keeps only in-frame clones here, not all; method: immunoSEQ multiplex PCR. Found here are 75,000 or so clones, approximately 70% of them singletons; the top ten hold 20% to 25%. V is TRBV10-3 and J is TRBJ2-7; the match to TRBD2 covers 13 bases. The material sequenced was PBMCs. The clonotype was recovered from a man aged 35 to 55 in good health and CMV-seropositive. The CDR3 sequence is CAIRVTSGGATYEQYF. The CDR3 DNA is TGTGCCATCAGGGTAACTAGCGGGGGGGCTACCTACGAGCAGTACTTC.